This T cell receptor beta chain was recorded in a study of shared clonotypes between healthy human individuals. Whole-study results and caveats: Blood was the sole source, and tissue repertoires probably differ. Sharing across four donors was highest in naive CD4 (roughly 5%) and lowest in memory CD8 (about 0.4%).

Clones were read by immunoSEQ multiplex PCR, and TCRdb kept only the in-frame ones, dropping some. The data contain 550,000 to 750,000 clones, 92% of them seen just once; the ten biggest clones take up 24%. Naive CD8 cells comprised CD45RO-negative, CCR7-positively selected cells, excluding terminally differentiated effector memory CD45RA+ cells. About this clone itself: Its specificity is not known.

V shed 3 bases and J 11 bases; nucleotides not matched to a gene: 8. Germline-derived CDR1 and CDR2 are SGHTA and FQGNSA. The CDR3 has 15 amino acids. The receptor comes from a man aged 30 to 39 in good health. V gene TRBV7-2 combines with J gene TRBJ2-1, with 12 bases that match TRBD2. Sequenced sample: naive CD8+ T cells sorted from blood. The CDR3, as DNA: TGTGCCAGCAGCTTCTTCACGACTAGCGGGAGTCAGCAGTTCTTC. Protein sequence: CASSFFTTSGSQQFF. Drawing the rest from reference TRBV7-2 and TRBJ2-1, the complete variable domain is GAGVSQSPSNKVTEKGKDVELRCDPISGHTALYWYRQSLGQGLEFLIYFQGNSAPDKSGLPSDRFSAERTGGSVSTLTIQRTQQEDSAVYLCASSFFTTSGSQQFFGPGTRLTVL.